The 19 T cell receptor beta chains reported below all come from one sample, sequenced in a study of identifying expanded T cells in peripheral blood. Some clones are missing from TCRdb's copy, which holds only in-frame ones; the method was immunoSEQ multiplex PCR. The sample consists of tens of thousands of clones, 85% of them appearing once. The specimen sequenced was blood. The receptors were sampled from a person aged 18 to 70 in good health.

The chain couples TRBV11-2 to TRBJ1-6; D gene uncertain. Germline values: CDR1 SGHAT, CDR2 FQNNGV. The CDR3 spans 12 residues. V was shortened by 3 bases and J by 10 bases, with 7 bases between the two germline ends. The CDR3 here is CASSFRRSPLHF. CDR3 DNA: TGTGCCAGCAGCTTCAGACGGTCACCCCTCCACTTT.

This sequence joins TRBV21-1 and TRBJ1-2. TRBV21-1 is flagged as a pseudogene. CDR3 length equals 12 residues. The CDR3 region is CASSKCPYGYTF. CDR3 sequence (DNA): TGTGCCAGCAGCAAGTGTCCTTATGGCTACACCTTC.

This chain links TRBV11-1 with TRBJ1-1, with D perhaps matching TRBD1 (6 bases). V lost 5 bases and J 3 bases, leaving 16 bases between the germline ends. The V gene's germline CDR1 is SGHAT and CDR2 FQDESV (reference sequence). The CDR3 is made up of 15 amino acids. CDR3 region: CASSQSRGRHTEAFF. In DNA, the CDR3 is TGTGCCAGCAGCCAATCACGGGGGCGCCACACTGAAGCTTTCTTT.

The chain has TRBV6-1 and TRBJ1-1, with D maybe TRBD1 (5 bases). This CDR3 has 13 amino acids. Germline assignment: CDR1 MNHNS and CDR2 SASEGT. The CDR3: CPPAVGQNTEAFF. CDR3 in DNA: TGTCCTCCAGCTGTCGGACAGAACACTGAAGCTTTCTTT.

This rearrangement joins TRBV19 to TRBJ1-2; D perhaps matches TRBD1 (6 bases). The V end lost 9 bases, the J end lost 2 bases, and 16 bases lay between the germline ends. The CDR3 sequence is 14 residues long. Germline assignment: CDR1 LNHDA and CDR2 SQIVND (reference sequence). The CDR3 nucleotides read TGTGCCAGCCATTACCGGACAGAAAACTATGGCTACACCTTC. It is translated as CASHYRTENYGYTF.

The chain is built from TRBV29-1 and TRBJ2-3, with TRBD1 matching over 8 bases. Germline CDR1 reads SQVTM; CDR2 reads ANQGSEA. This CDR3 spans 15 amino acids. With V trimmed by 5 bases and J by 4 bases, 11 bases remained unmatched. CDR3 nucleotide sequence: TGCAGCGTTTCAAGTGGACAGGGTAGCGCAGATACGCAGTATTTT. This codes for CSVSSGQGSADTQYF.

The chain has TRBV6-6 and TRBJ2-5; D may be TRBD1 or TRBD2 (7 bases each). The CDR3 has 16 residues. Germline CDR1 and CDR2: MNHNY and SVGAGI (reference sequence). Trimming pared 3 bases from V and 4 bases from J, leaving 18 bases between. As DNA, the CDR3 is TGTGCCAGCAGTTATTCCCCCGACAGGGAGGGAGAGACCCAGTACTTC. Its protein is CASSYSPDREGETQYF.

This chain joins TRBV4-3 and TRBJ2-1; unclear D gene. Germline CDR1 reads LGHNA; CDR2 reads YSLEER. The CDR3 is made up of 14 amino acids. Trimming left V 0 bases short and J 7 bases short, with 10 bases between. The CDR3 nucleotides read TGCGCCAGCAGCCAAGATCAGGAACCAAATGAGCAGTTCTTC. Translation: CASSQDQEPNEQFF.

This clone appeared once. This sequence joins TRBV7-2 and TRBJ1-6; no reliable D call. The V gene lost 7 bases and the J gene lost 0 bases, with 10 bases spanning the gap. CDR3 length: 15 amino acids. CDR1 is SGHTA, CDR2 FQGNSA, per germline. CDR3 residues: CASTPHGSYNSPLHF. In nucleotides, the CDR3 is TGTGCCAGCACACCCCACGGCTCCTATAATTCACCCCTCCACTTT.

V gene TRBV6-5 combines with J gene TRBJ2-1; a possible D gene is TRBD2 (5 bases). The CDR3 consists of 15 residues. The germline V gene has CDR1 MNHEY and CDR2 SVGAGI. Trimming took off 0 bases at V and 6 bases at J, with 12 bases between the two ends. The CDR3 protein is CASSYSEGSVNEQFF. The CDR3 nucleotides are TGTGCCAGCAGTTACTCTGAGGGTAGCGTCAATGAGCAGTTCTTC.

The sample holds a few counts of this clone. This chain links TRBV25-1 with TRBJ1-2; D is ambiguous. Per the germline V gene, CDR1 is MGHDK and CDR2 is SYGVNS. CDR3 size: 12 residues. V dropped 6 bases and J dropped 7 bases, with 12 bases sitting between them. The CDR3 DNA reads TGTGCCAGCAGGGGAGGGTACCTTGGCTACACCTTC. Translating gives CASRGGYLGYTF.

The CDR3 here is CASSLGLLGETQYF. In DNA form, the CDR3 reads TGCGCCAGCAGCTTGGGGCTCCTGGGGGAGACCCAGTACTTC. The chain is built from TRBV5-1 and TRBJ2-5; no clear D gene. Trimming stripped 0 bases from V and 5 bases from J, with 11 bases between. This CDR3 is built from 14 residues. The V gene's germline CDR1 is SGHRS and CDR2 YFSETQ.

The chain combines TRBV7-2 with TRBJ1-5; the D is unclear. The germline gives CDR1 SGHTA, CDR2 FQGNSA. Between the trimmed V and J ends, which lost 0 bases and 5 bases, there was a span of 11 bases. CDR3 length: 15 residues. In nucleotides, the CDR3 is TGTGCCAGCAGCTTAGCGTTTTCGGGGTATCAGCCCCAGCATTTT. Translated, it gives CASSLAFSGYQPQHF.

The sample holds a few counts of this clone. The gene calls are TRBV2 and TRBJ1-3; D is possibly TRBD1 (6 bases). V lost 0 bases, J lost 4 bases, and 16 bases lay in between. The CDR3 spans 17 residues. The germline CDR1 and CDR2 sequences are SNHLY and FYNNEI. CDR3 amino acids: CASSEATVGQIGNTIYF. The DNA for the CDR3 is TGTGCCAGCAGTGAAGCTACGGTAGGACAGATAGGAAACACCATATATTTT.

The rearrangement joins TRBV7-2 to TRBJ1-2; D not certain. CDR1 is SGHTA and CDR2 is FQGNSA in the germline V gene. Trimming took off 1 base at V and 0 bases at J, with 9 bases between the two ends. CDR3 length equals 15 residues. The CDR3 DNA sequence: TGTGCCAGCAGCTTAGGTGGCAGTACTAACTATGGCTACACCTTC. As protein: CASSLGGSTNYGYTF. The whole variable domain, filled in from reference TRBV7-2 and TRBJ1-2, reads GAGVSQSPSNKVTEKGKDVELRCDPISGHTALYWYRQSLGQGLEFLIYFQGNSAPDKSGLPSDRFSAERTGGSVSTLTIQRTQQEDSAVYLCASSLGGSTNYGYTFGSGTRLTVV.

V usage is TRBV30 and J usage is TRBJ2-7, with D tentatively TRBD2 (6 bases). Trimming pared 6 bases from V and 2 bases from J, leaving 14 bases between. From germline, CDR1 is GTSNPN and CDR2 SVGIG (reference sequence). The CDR3 contains 13 residues. The CDR3 coding sequence is TGTGCCTGCACCGGGACTCTGGCCTACGAGCAGTACTTC. As protein: CACTGTLAYEQYF.

The chain links TRBV12-5 to TRBJ1-1, with a weak D call TRBD1 (5 bases). CDR1 and CDR2 (germline): LGHNT, FRNRAP. The CDR3 loop spans 13 amino acids. V was clipped by 3 bases and J by 4 bases, with 9 bases between them. The DNA of the CDR3 is TGTGCTAGTGGTTTCGTGGGGACCACTGAAGCTTTCTTT. Amino acids: CASGFVGTTEAFF.

This chain uses TRBV19 with TRBJ1-1; unclear D gene. From germline, CDR1 is LNHDA and CDR2 SQIVND (reference sequence). Trimming cost V 4 bases and J 3 bases, with 15 bases left between them. This CDR3 is built from 15 residues. DNA for the CDR3: TGTGCCAGTAGTACCGCCCCGGCCAGCCACACTGAAGCTTTCTTT. This sequence encodes CASSTAPASHTEAFF.

The chain links TRBV12-5 to TRBJ1-5; a possible D gene is TRBD1 (6 bases). Germline assignment: CDR1 LGHNT and CDR2 FRNRAP. This CDR3 has 14 residues. V was clipped by 1 base and J by 8 bases, with 12 bases between them. The CDR3 DNA reads TGTGCTAGTGGTTTGGGAGGGGGTTTGGAGCCCCAGCATTTT. It specifies CASGLGGGLEPQHF.